Listed below are T cell receptor beta chains from one sample, sequenced in a study of OX40 agonist ivuxolimab in advanced cancers. Repertoires were generated with immunoSEQ multiplex PCR, while TCRdb's copy carries only in-frame clones and drops some. Of approximately 58,000 clones in the sample, about 90% were seen once. Here the sequenced sample was CD4+ or CD8+ T cells sorted from blood, taken in a trial of the OX40 agonist ivuxolimab. The receptors here all came from an adult with an advanced solid tumor such as melanoma, head and neck, liver or kidney cancer. CDR3s include the opening cysteine and the closing phenylalanine or tryptophan. The order of the fields is D gene, V gene, J gene, clone size, CDR3 DNA, CDR3 protein. A D gene is named only where the DNA matches it firmly. Clone size, where shown, is once, few, many, or a class for clones that have expanded.

D: .; V: TRBV19; J: TRBJ2-4; size: few; DNA: TGTGCCAGTCAAGGGTCCGGGACAAGCCAAAACATTCAGTACTTC; CDR3: CASQGSGTSQNIQYF
D: .; V: TRBV7-6; J: TRBJ2-5; size: once; DNA: TGTGCCAGCAGCTTAGTCTGGGCAGGGCAAGAGACCCAGTACTTC; CDR3: CASSLVWAGQETQYF
D: TRBD2; V: TRBV4-3; J: TRBJ2-1; size: .; DNA: TGCGCCAGCAGCCAAGATCACCTAGCGGGCCACAATGAGCAGTTCTTC; CDR3: CASSQDHLAGHNEQFF
D: TRBD1; V: TRBV5-4; J: TRBJ2-1; size: .; DNA: TGTGCCAGCAGCTTTCCGGGACAGGGGTACAATGAGCAGTTCTTC; CDR3: CASSFPGQGYNEQFF
D: TRBD1; V: TRBV5-1; J: TRBJ2-7; size: .; DNA: TGCGCCAGCAGCTCGTCAGGGACAGGGTTTTACGAGCAGTACTTC; CDR3: CASSSSGTGFYEQYF
D: .; V: TRBV10-2; J: TRBJ1-5; size: .; DNA: TGCGCCAGCAGTGAGTCAGGGGAAGATCAGCCCCAGCATTTT; CDR3: CASSESGEDQPQHF
D: TRBD2; V: TRBV18; J: TRBJ2-2; size: .; DNA: TGTGCCAGCTCACCGCGACTAGCGGGAGGGCCGGACACCGGGGAGCTGTTTTTT; CDR3: CASSPRLAGGPDTGELFF
D: .; V: TRBV18; J: TRBJ2-1; size: once; DNA: TGTGCCAGCTCACCGATTTCTATCAATGAGCAGTTCTTC; CDR3: CASSPISINEQFF
D: TRBD1; V: TRBV7-3; J: TRBJ2-1; size: .; DNA: TGTGCCAGCAGCCTACAGGGGGCGGCCTACAATGAGCAGTTCTTC; CDR3: CASSLQGAAYNEQFF
D: TRBD1; V: TRBV6-5; J: TRBJ2-2; size: .; DNA: TGTGCCAGCAGTCTACAGGGGCCAGGCACCGGGGAGCTGTTTTTT; CDR3: CASSLQGPGTGELFF
D: .; V: TRBV11-2; J: TRBJ1-2; size: .; DNA: TGTGCCAGCAGCTTTTTAGATGGCTACACCTTC; CDR3: CASSFLDGYTF
D: .; V: TRBV15; J: TRBJ2-5; size: .; DNA: TGTGCCACCAGCAGAGGACAGCTGCAAGAGACCCAGTACTTC; CDR3: CATSRGQLQETQYF
D: .; V: TRBV28; J: TRBJ2-7; size: .; DNA: TGTGCCAGCAGTCAACCGACACTCACCTACGAGCAGTACTTC; CDR3: CASSQPTLTYEQYF
D: .; V: TRBV5-6; J: TRBJ2-5; size: .; DNA: TGTGCCAGCAGCCCATATAGTGGGTTCGAGACCCAGTACTTC; CDR3: CASSPYSGFETQYF
D: TRBD1; V: TRBV6-1; J: TRBJ2-5; size: .; DNA: TGTGCCAGCAGTGGGACAGGGGGCGCGGGGGAGACCCAGTACTTC; CDR3: CASSGTGGAGETQYF
D: .; V: TRBV19; J: TRBJ1-1; size: .; DNA: TGTGCCAGTAGTATAGCGGACAAAAGGGGAACTGAAGCTTTCTTT; CDR3: CASSIADKRGTEAFF
D: TRBD1; V: TRBV10-1; J: TRBJ2-7; size: .; DNA: TGCGCCAGCAGCGATGGACAGGGATTTGGAGAGCAGTACTTC; CDR3: CASSDGQGFGEQYF
D: .; V: TRBV7-8; J: TRBJ1-2; size: .; DNA: TGTGCCAGCAGCCCGGAGGAGGGCCGGGGTGGCTACACCTTC; CDR3: CASSPEEGRGGYTF
D: .; V: TRBV19; J: TRBJ2-1; size: .; DNA: TGTGCCAGTAGTATAGGCGTTCTCCATGAGCAGTTCTTC; CDR3: CASSIGVLHEQFF
D: TRBD1; V: TRBV10-1; J: TRBJ2-7; size: .; DNA: TGCGCCAGGAATTCCGGGACAGGGTATCCCTACGAGCAGTACTTC; CDR3: CARNSGTGYPYEQYF
D: TRBD1; V: TRBV5-1; J: TRBJ1-4; size: .; DNA: TGCGCCAGCAGCTTCAAAGGGGGAACAGGGGTTGGAGAAAAACTGTTTTTT; CDR3: CASSFKGGTGVGEKLFF
D: .; V: TRBV29-1; J: TRBJ1-2; size: few; DNA: TGCAGCGTTGTCTCTAGCCACTATGGCTACACCTTC; CDR3: CSVVSSHYGYTF
D: TRBD2; V: TRBV29-1; J: TRBJ2-3; size: .; DNA: TGCAGCGTCCTAGTATTTACGGGGGGAGATACGCAGTATTTT; CDR3: CSVLVFTGGDTQYF
D: .; V: TRBV18; J: TRBJ2-1; size: .; DNA: TGTGCCAGCTCACCGTTCCCCGTCGATGAGCAGTTCTTC; CDR3: CASSPFPVDEQFF
D: TRBD1; V: TRBV6-5; J: TRBJ1-2; size: once; DNA: TGTGCCAGCATCAAGGTGACAGGGGGCTATGGCTACACCTTC; CDR3: CASIKVTGGYGYTF
D: TRBD1; V: TRBV5-1; J: TRBJ2-7; size: .; DNA: TGCGCCAGCAGCCCAGGGACAGGGGGGAACGAGCAGTACTTC; CDR3: CASSPGTGGNEQYF
D: .; V: TRBV30; J: TRBJ1-4; size: .; DNA: TGTGCCTGGAGAATCGGACAGATACAGAATGAAAAACTGTTTTTT; CDR3: CAWRIGQIQNEKLFF
D: .; V: TRBV6-5; J: TRBJ1-1; size: .; DNA: TGTGCCAGCGGTCGGACTGAAGCTTTCTTT; CDR3: CASGRTEAFF
D: .; V: TRBV5-1; J: TRBJ1-4; size: once; DNA: TGCGCCAGCAGCTTGGGCTCAACTAATGAAAAACTGTTTTTT; CDR3: CASSLGSTNEKLFF
D: TRBD2; V: TRBV5-6; J: TRBJ2-3; size: .; DNA: TGTGCCAGCAGAACTAGCGGACAAGATACGCAGTATTTT; CDR3: CASRTSGQDTQYF
D: .; V: TRBV7-2; J: TRBJ2-3; size: .; DNA: TGTGCCAGCAGCTTTGAGAGTGGAAATACGCAGTATTTT; CDR3: CASSFESGNTQYF
D: .; V: TRBV4-1; J: TRBJ2-7; size: .; DNA: TGCGCCAGCAGCCAAGACATCGGGAGAGGTTTCGAGCAGTACTTC; CDR3: CASSQDIGRGFEQYF
D: TRBD1; V: TRBV11-3; J: TRBJ1-1; size: once; DNA: TGTGCCAGCAGCGAACGGACAGGGTTCGACACTGAAGCTTTCTTT; CDR3: CASSERTGFDTEAFF
D: TRBD1; V: TRBV19; J: TRBJ2-3; size: .; DNA: TGTGCCAGTAATCCGACAGGGGGCATGACAGATACGCAGTATTTT; CDR3: CASNPTGGMTDTQYF
D: .; V: TRBV7-8; J: TRBJ1-3; size: .; DNA: TGTGCCAGCAGCCTCTCGGGTAACTCTGGAAACACCATATATTTT; CDR3: CASSLSGNSGNTIYF
D: .; V: TRBV4-1; J: TRBJ2-7; size: .; DNA: TGCGCCAGCAGCCAAGTGCAGGGGCCCTACGAGCAGTACTTC; CDR3: CASSQVQGPYEQYF
D: .; V: TRBV20-1; J: TRBJ1-1; size: .; DNA: TGCAGTGGAGAGGGTAACACTGAAGCTTTCTTT; CDR3: CSGEGNTEAFF